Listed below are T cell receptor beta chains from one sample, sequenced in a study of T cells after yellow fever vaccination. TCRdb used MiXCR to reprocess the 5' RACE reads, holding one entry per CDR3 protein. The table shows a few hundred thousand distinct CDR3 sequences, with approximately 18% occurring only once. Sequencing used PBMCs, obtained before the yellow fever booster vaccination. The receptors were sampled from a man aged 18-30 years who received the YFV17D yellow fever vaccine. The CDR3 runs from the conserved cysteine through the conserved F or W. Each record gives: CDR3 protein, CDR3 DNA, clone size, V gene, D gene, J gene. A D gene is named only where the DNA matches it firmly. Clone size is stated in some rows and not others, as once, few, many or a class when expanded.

CASSSGPHTTGELFF | TGCGCCAGCAGCTCTGGACCACACACCACCGGGGAGCTGTTTTTT | few | TRBV5-1 | - | TRBJ2-2
CASTTQGGGTEAFF | TGTGCCAGTACCACGCAGGGGGGCGGCACTGAAGCTTTCTTT | - | TRBV19 | TRBD1 | TRBJ1-1
CAISAGLAGAITIFGELFF | TGTGCCATCAGTGCCGGACTAGCGGGGGCTATCACCATATTCGGGGAGCTGTTTTTT | many | TRBV10-3 | TRBD2 | TRBJ2-2
CSAGTSGAQETQYF | TGCAGTGCCGGGACTAGCGGGGCCCAAGAGACCCAGTACTTC | - | TRBV20-1 | TRBD2 | TRBJ2-5
CSVDKRGPEETQYF | TGCAGCGTTGATAAACGGGGGCCGGAAGAGACCCAGTACTTC | - | TRBV29-1 | - | TRBJ2-5
CASTPNAGASYEQYF | TGTGCCAGCACCCCGAATGCAGGGGCCTCCTACGAGCAGTACTTC | - | TRBV6-1 | - | TRBJ2-7
CATSTSGTGKPHEAFF | TGTGCCACCAGCACCTCCGGGACAGGGAAACCCCATGAAGCTTTCTTT | few | TRBV15 | TRBD1 | TRBJ1-1
CASRSGDGETQYF | TGCGCCAGCAGGTCGGGGGATGGAGAGACCCAGTACTTC | once | TRBV5-1 | - | TRBJ2-5
CASSPGQGSIQYF | TGTGCCAGCAGTCCGGGACAGGGCAGTATTCAGTACTTC | - | TRBV12-3/TRBV12-4 | TRBD1 | TRBJ2-4
CASSLLGGNNEQFF | TGTGCCAGCAGTCTCCTCGGGGGAAACAATGAGCAGTTCTTC | - | TRBV12-3/TRBV12-4 | - | TRBJ2-1
CASSAQMEDTQYF | TGTGCCAGCAGCGCACAGATGGAAGATACGCAGTATTTT | - | TRBV7-2 | - | TRBJ2-3
CASSQERTNEQYF | TGTGCCAGCAGCCAAGAAAGGACCAACGAGCAGTACTTC | - | TRBV4-2 | - | TRBJ2-7
CASSFRLADTDTQYF | TGTGCCAGCAGCTTTCGACTAGCGGACACAGATACGCAGTATTTT | - | TRBV7-2 | TRBD2 | TRBJ2-3
CASSYAPRDTQYF | TGTGCCAGCAGTTACGCCCCGCGGGATACGCAGTATTTT | few | TRBV6-5 | - | TRBJ2-3
CSAGATYEQYF | TGCAGTGCGGGGGCCACCTACGAGCAGTACTTC | - | TRBV20-1 | - | TRBJ2-7
CSARAPAGGQETQYF | TGCAGTGCTAGAGCGCCAGCGGGGGGTCAAGAGACCCAGTACTTC | - | TRBV20-1 | TRBD2 | TRBJ2-5
CSTTGDYGYTF | TGCAGTACCACAGGAGACTATGGCTACACCTTC | - | TRBV20-1 | - | TRBJ1-2
CASRTGDYGYTF | TGCGCCAGCAGGACAGGGGACTATGGCTACACCTTC | many | TRBV10-2 | TRBD1 | TRBJ1-2
CASSLAPGQGGAFF | TGTGCCAGCAGTTTAGCCCCAGGACAGGGTGGAGCTTTCTTT | - | TRBV27 | TRBD1 | TRBJ1-1
CASSRDNLNEKLFF | TGTGCCAGCAGCCGGGACAACCTTAATGAAAAACTGTTTTTT | many | TRBV7-6 | - | TRBJ1-4
CASTRAVNRGRRTGELFF | TGTGCCAGCACCCGCGCCGTGAACAGGGGGCGCCGAACCGGGGAGCTGTTTTTT | - | TRBV12-3/TRBV12-4 | TRBD1 | TRBJ2-2
CASSQDRGTSRQEKLFF | TGTGCCAGCAGCCAAGACCGTGGGACTTCTAGGCAGGAAAAACTGTTTTTT | few | TRBV4-2 | - | TRBJ1-4
CASSYSPTGRNTGELFF | TGTGCCAGCAGCTACTCCCCGACAGGCCGGAACACCGGGGAGCTGTTTTTT | - | TRBV2 | - | TRBJ2-2
CASSSRTGSNEKLFF | TGTGCCAGCAGCTCCCGGACAGGGAGTAATGAAAAACTGTTTTTT | - | TRBV9 | TRBD1 | TRBJ1-4
CSARESIRDFDNEQFF | TGCAGTGCCCGAGAGTCCATCCGGGACTTCGACAATGAGCAGTTCTTC | few | TRBV20-1 | - | TRBJ2-1
CASSSRSPTGEETQYF | TGTGCCAGCAGCTCCAGAAGCCCGACAGGGGAAGAGACCCAGTACTTC | - | TRBV7-2 | TRBD1 | TRBJ2-5
CATSGLGRGLSYEQFF | TGTGCCACCAGCGGACTCGGGCGGGGGCTCTCGTATGAGCAGTTCTTC | few | TRBV15 | - | TRBJ2-1
CASSLAKGGSQETQYF | TGCGCCAGCAGCTTGGCCAAGGGGGGGTCCCAAGAGACCCAGTACTTC | few | TRBV5-1 | - | TRBJ2-5
CSARVGGSSYNSPLHF | TGCAGTGCTAGAGTGGGGGGGTCGTCCTATAATTCACCCCTCCACTTT | few | TRBV20-1 | - | TRBJ1-6
CASSISDSTQYF | TGTGCCAGTAGTATATCTGACTCTACGCAGTATTTT | - | TRBV19 | - | TRBJ2-3
CASSYSDSSTDTQYF | TGTGCCAGCAGTTACTCGGATAGCAGCACAGATACGCAGTATTTT | once | TRBV6-2/TRBV6-3 | - | TRBJ2-3
CASSSHRDSNTEAFF | TGTGCCAGCAGCTCGCACAGGGACTCGAACACTGAAGCTTTCTTT | - | TRBV7-9 | - | TRBJ1-1
CASSELGYGYTF | TGTGCCAGCAGTGAGCTAGGCTATGGCTACACCTTC | few | TRBV7-3 | - | TRBJ1-2
CASSSDWEEPQHF | TGCGCCAGCAGCTCGGACTGGGAGGAGCCCCAGCATTTT | - | TRBV5-1 | - | TRBJ1-5
CASSLEASNGYTF | TGCGCCAGCAGCTTGGAGGCGTCGAATGGCTACACCTTC | - | TRBV5-1 | - | TRBJ1-2
CAISVGGLDEQYF | TGTGCCATCAGTGTGGGGGGGCTGGACGAGCAGTACTTC | - | TRBV10-3 | - | TRBJ2-7
CASSPRSNDYEQYF | TGTGCCAGCAGCCCTAGGTCCAACGACTACGAGCAGTACTTC | - | TRBV21-1 | - | TRBJ2-7
CASSLRPGAIYGYTF | TGTGCCAGCAGTTTACGGCCGGGGGCTATCTATGGCTACACCTTC | once | TRBV12-3/TRBV12-4 | - | TRBJ1-2
CASRRGRGPYNEQFF | TGTGCCAGCAGACGAGGCCGGGGACCATACAATGAGCAGTTCTTC | - | TRBV12-3/TRBV12-4 | - | TRBJ2-1
CASSWSGMGETQYF | TGTGCCAGCAGTTGGAGCGGGATGGGAGAGACCCAGTACTTC | - | TRBV6-6 | TRBD2 | TRBJ2-5
CASSLSGGYNEQFF | TGTGCCAGCAGCTTGTCGGGGGGTTACAATGAGCAGTTCTTC | many | TRBV7-3 | TRBD2 | TRBJ2-1
CASSQETGRGYTF | TGTGCCAGCAGCCAAGAAACAGGGAGAGGCTACACCTTC | - | TRBV4-2 | - | TRBJ1-2
CASSPKGAYNQPQHF | TGTGCCAGCAGCCCTAAAGGAGCCTACAATCAGCCCCAGCATTTT | few | TRBV12-3/TRBV12-4 | - | TRBJ1-5
CASSSGLAGLQETQYF | TGTGCCAGCAGCTCTGGACTAGCGGGGTTACAAGAGACCCAGTACTTC | few | TRBV11-2 | TRBD2 | TRBJ2-5
CASSLIGAGTEAFF | TGTGCCAGCAGCTTAATTGGGGCGGGAACTGAAGCTTTCTTT | few | TRBV7-3 | - | TRBJ1-1
CSAASSGHNEKLFF | TGCAGTGCTGCCTCTTCGGGTCATAATGAAAAACTGTTTTTT | few | TRBV20-1 | - | TRBJ1-4